Below, 15 T cell receptor beta chains from the same sample are listed, as sequenced in a study of T cell responses to AZD1222 COVID-19 vaccine. Clones were sequenced by immunoSEQ multiplex PCR, and TCRdb holds only the in-frame ones, with some missing. The table has approximately 150,000 clones, more than 70% seen once; the top ten hold roughly 1.7%. The specimen was peripheral blood, collected 28 days after the second AZD1222 dose. The receptors derive from an adult who received the AZD1222 COVID-19 vaccine.

J is TRBJ1-1 and V is TRBV7-9; tentatively, D is TRBD1 (5 bases). V was shortened by 0 bases and J by 8 bases, with 13 bases between the two germline ends. There are 14 residues in the CDR3. The germline gives CDR1 SEHNR, CDR2 FQNEAQ (reference sequence). The CDR3 nucleotides read TGTGCCAGCAGCTTAGCGAATCGGGGGACGGAAGCTTTCTTT. This gives the protein CASSLANRGTEAFF.

CDR3 residues: CASSGTTLGDGYTF. The DNA for the CDR3 is TGTGCCAGCTCCGGGACCACTCTCGGGGATGGCTACACCTTC. This sequence joins TRBV18 and TRBJ1-2; D possibly corresponds to TRBD1 (5 bases). This CDR3 has 14 residues. Trimming stripped 6 bases from V and 6 bases from J, with 17 bases between. CDR1 and CDR2 (germline): KGHSH, LQKENI.

The rearrangement joins TRBV2 to TRBJ2-1; D is tentatively TRBD1 or TRBD2 (5 bases each). V lost 6 bases and J lost 7, with 16 bases in between. The CDR3 extends over 14 amino acids. Germline CDR1 is SNHLY and CDR2 is FYNNEI. Written as DNA, the CDR3 is TGTGCCAGCAGGGGGACGCCGGAACCTAATGAGCAGTTCTTC. Amino acid sequence: CASRGTPEPNEQFF.

The J gene is TRBJ1-2, the V gene TRBV9; 11 bases map to TRBD1. The CDR3 has 16 amino acids. Germline V gives CDR1 SGDLS, CDR2 YYNGEE. The junction had 7 bases not matched to a gene; V was cut back by 4 bases and J by 2 bases. CDR3 region: CASSPRDRGVNYGYTF. The CDR3 DNA reads TGTGCCAGCAGCCCTAGGGACAGGGGGGTGAACTATGGCTACACCTTC.

Only one count was recorded for this clone. The rearrangement uses TRBV6-5 and TRBJ1-4, with D unclear. The CDR3 is made up of 16 amino acids. V was clipped by 0 bases and J by 0 bases, with 8 bases between them. Per the germline V gene, CDR1 is MNHEY and CDR2 is SVGAGI. The CDR3 DNA is TGTGCCAGCAGTTACTCTGACATCTCAACTAATGAAAAACTGTTTTTT. It encodes CASSYSDISTNEKLFF.

The chain combines TRBV7-2 with TRBJ1-1, with D possibly TRBD1 on 5 matching bases. The CDR3 covers 14 residues. Germline lookup yields CDR1 SGHTA and CDR2 FQGNSA. Trimming shortened V by 5 bases and J by 4 bases, and 14 bases separated the two germline ends. The CDR3 DNA sequence: TGTGCCAGCAGCGCCTGGGGGGGAGGCACTGAAGCTTTCTTT. Translating it yields CASSAWGGGTEAFF.

This rearrangement joins TRBV11-2 to TRBJ2-5; 9 bases line up with TRBD1. Germline V gene sequence: CDR1 SGHAT, CDR2 FQNNGV. CDR3 size: 15 residues. V dropped 5 bases and J dropped 1; count of bases not matched to a gene: 5. CDR3 region: CASSQGQGAQETQYF. DNA for the CDR3: TGTGCCAGCAGCCAGGGACAGGGAGCCCAAGAGACCCAGTACTTC.

This clone came up once. The chain recombines TRBV6-1 with TRBJ2-3, with TRBD1 matching over 11 bases. V was clipped by 4 bases and J by 2 bases; unmatched bases: 8. This CDR3 comprises 17 residues. Germline V gene lookup returns CDR1 MNHNS and CDR2 SASEGT. The CDR3, as DNA: TGTGCCAGCAGTGCGCGGGGGACAGGGGGACCCACAGATACGCAGTATTTT. Amino acids: CASSARGTGGPTDTQYF.

The V call is TRBV27, the J call TRBJ2-7; 7 positions match TRBD2. CDR3 length: 13 amino acids. Trimming took 3 bases from V and 2 from J; bases not matched to a gene: 1. Germline loops: CDR1 MNHEY, CDR2 SMNVEV (reference sequence). The CDR3 region is CASSFGRTYEQYF. CDR3 nucleotide sequence: TGTGCCAGCAGTTTCGGGAGGACCTACGAGCAGTACTTC.

V gene TRBV19 combines with J gene TRBJ1-1; D is uncertain. V gave up 7 bases and J gave up 7 bases, with 13 bases separating them. Germline loops: CDR1 LNHDA, CDR2 SQIVND (reference sequence). The CDR3 loop spans 12 amino acids. CDR3 loop: CASTPAEGEAFF. The CDR3 DNA sequence: TGTGCCAGTACCCCGGCTGAGGGTGAAGCTTTCTTT.

The chain links TRBV7-8 to TRBJ2-4; the D gene is possibly TRBD2 (7 bases). V shed 2 bases and J shed 0 bases, with 14 bases lying between them. The CDR3 is 17 amino acids. CDR1 and CDR2 (germline): SGHVS, FQNEAQ. The CDR3 loop reads CASSLTGQREAKNIQYF. DNA for the CDR3: TGTGCCAGCAGCTTAACCGGACAGCGGGAAGCCAAAAACATTCAGTACTTC. Combining the CDR3 with reference TRBV7-8 and TRBJ2-4 gives the whole variable domain GAGVSQSPRYKVAKRGQDVALRCDPISGHVSLFWYQQALGQGPEFLTYFQNEAQLDKSGLPSDRFFAERPEGSVSTLKIQRTQQEDSAVYLCASSLTGQREAKNIQYFGAGTRLSVL.

This sequence joins TRBV19 and TRBJ2-7; D ambiguous. The CDR3 is 13 residues long. The germline gives CDR1 LNHDA, CDR2 SQIVND (reference sequence). V lost 4 bases and J 2 bases, leaving 9 bases between the germline ends. The CDR3, as DNA: TGTGCCAGTAGTACCCGTCCGACCTACGAGCAGTACTTC. Amino acids: CASSTRPTYEQYF.

The rearrangement uses TRBV5-4 and TRBJ1-1; D might be TRBD1 (5 bases). With 5 bases removed from V and 3 bases from J, the gap between germline ends came to 17 bases. The germline V gene encodes CDR1 SGHNT and CDR2 YYREEE (reference sequence). The CDR3 has 15 amino acids. CDR3 coding DNA: TGTGCCAGCAGACCGTCGGGGGGTCGGGACACTGAAGCTTTCTTT. Translated, it gives CASRPSGGRDTEAFF.

This chain uses TRBV12-5 with TRBJ1-1; a possible D gene is TRBD1 (6 bases). CDR1 and CDR2 from the germline V gene are LGHNT and FRNRAP. The CDR3 is made up of 12 amino acids. V lost 11 bases and J 0 bases, leaving 10 bases between the germline ends. CDR3 bases: TGTGCTTGGGCAGGGGTGAACACTGAAGCTTTCTTT. Amino acids: CAWAGVNTEAFF.

V gene TRBV15 combines with J gene TRBJ1-4; D is perhaps TRBD1 (5 bases). Deletions cut 0 bases from V and 7 bases from J, with 15 bases between. Per germline, CDR1 LNHNV and CDR2 YYDKDF (reference sequence). The CDR3 is 16 residues long. CDR3 residues: CATSRDLGGAGEKLFF. Here the CDR3 DNA reads TGTGCCACCAGCAGAGACCTGGGAGGGGCTGGTGAAAAACTGTTTTTT.